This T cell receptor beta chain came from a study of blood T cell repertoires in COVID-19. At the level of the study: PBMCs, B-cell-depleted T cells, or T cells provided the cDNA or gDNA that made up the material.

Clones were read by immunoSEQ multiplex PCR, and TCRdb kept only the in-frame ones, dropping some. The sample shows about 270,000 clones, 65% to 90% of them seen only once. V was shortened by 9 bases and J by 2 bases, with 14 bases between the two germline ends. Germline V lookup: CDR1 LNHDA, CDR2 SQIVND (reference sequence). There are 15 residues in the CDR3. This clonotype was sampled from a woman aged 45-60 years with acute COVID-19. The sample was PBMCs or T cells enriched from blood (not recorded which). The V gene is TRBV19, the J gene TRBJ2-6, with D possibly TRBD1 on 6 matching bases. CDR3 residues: CASQIGGPGANVLTF. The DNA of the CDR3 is TGTGCCAGCCAGATAGGGGGACCTGGGGCCAACGTCCTGACTTTC.